This record covers a single T cell receptor beta chain. Germline assignment: CDR1 MNHEY and CDR2 SVGAGI. There are 13 residues in the CDR3. The ends lost 6 bases at V and 0 bases at J; junction bases unmatched: 1. As processed by the authors: Counts of nucleated cells, estimated from reference gene primer amplification, were obtained. Clones were sequenced by immunoSEQ multiplex PCR, and TCRdb holds only the in-frame ones, with some missing. The V and J calls and the clone size are those of that table, but D and trimming were determined from the DNA. Of 250,000 or so clones in the sample, over 70% were seen once. The source of the sample is a study of blood T cell repertoires in COVID-19. Study overall: Researchers got acute and convalescent COVID-19 samples from the United States, Italy and Spain. The cDNA or gDNA used as material had been derived from T cells, B-cell-depleted T cells, or PBMCs.

The source is a woman of 80 years or more with acute or convalescent COVID-19. The V and J genes are TRBV6-5 and TRBJ1-2; TRBD1 matches 7 bases. The sample consisted of peripheral blood. CDR3 DNA: TGTGCCAGCAGGGGGACAGCTAACTATGGCTACACCTTC. Translated, it gives CASRGTANYGYTF.